This TCR beta chain is from a study of T cell clonotyping in hematopoietic cell transplantation. Specified time point: recipient sample about 28 days before transplant, after cytoreduction. The study's findings and limits: Few recipient clonotypes overlapped donors; over 95% were de novo at given depth. Pathologically expanded recipient clonotypes increased progressively from day 30 to day 180 as diversity fell.

The repertoire was sequenced with immunoSEQ multiplex PCR; TCRdb's copy has only in-frame clones and lacks some. The sample comprises more than 70,000 clones, less than 96% of which are singletons, and roughly 1.8% rests with the top ten. With respect to this clone: Its antigen is unidentified. One junction end does not reproduce the germline sequence, and a read error may be involved.

Germline CDR1 reads SSHAT; CDR2 reads FNYEAQ (reference sequence). The CDR3 has 15 residues. The sequence derives from a woman aged 45-59 years with acute myeloid leukemia. Some clones in this sample may be carry-over from other donors' samples. Sequencing used peripheral blood mononuclear cells, obtained before stem cell transplant. The V gene is TRBV7-7, the J gene TRBJ2-2; 13 positions agree with TRBD2. Here the CDR3 DNA reads TGTGCTAGCAGCTACGGACTAGCGGGGGCCGGGGAGCTGTTTTTT. Protein sequence: CASSYGLAGAGELFF.